This T cell receptor beta chain was retrieved from a study of shared clonotypes between healthy human individuals. Measured with immunoSEQ multiplex PCR; TCRdb has only the in-frame clones, and not every one. The sample contains 900,000 to 1,200,000 clones, about four fifths of which appear only once. This clone was seen at least ten times. Distinct nucleotide sequences in the sample also encode this CDR3. Per germline, CDR1 SGHTA and CDR2 FQGNSA. The CDR3 consists of 14 residues. Trimming pared 5 bases from V and 2 bases from J, leaving 13 bases between. The specimen sequenced was memory CD4+ T cells from PBMCs. Subset noted: CD45RA-negative fraction. The receptor was isolated from a young man in good health. Some clones in this sample may be carry-over from other donors' samples. This chain uses TRBV7-2 with TRBJ2-7; the D gene is possibly TRBD2 (5 bases). The CDR3 DNA is TGTGCCAGCAGCCTTGACCGGGGTGCCTACGAGCAGTACTTC. Its translation: CASSLDRGAYEQYF.